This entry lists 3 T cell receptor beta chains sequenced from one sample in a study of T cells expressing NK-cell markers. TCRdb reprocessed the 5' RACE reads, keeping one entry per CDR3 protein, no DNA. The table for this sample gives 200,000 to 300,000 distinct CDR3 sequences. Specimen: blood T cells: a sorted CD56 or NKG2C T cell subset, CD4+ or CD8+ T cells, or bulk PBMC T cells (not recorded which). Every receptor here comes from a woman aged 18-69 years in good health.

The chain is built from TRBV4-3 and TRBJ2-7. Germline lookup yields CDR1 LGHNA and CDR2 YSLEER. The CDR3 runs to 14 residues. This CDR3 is CASSQDIGWYEQYF.

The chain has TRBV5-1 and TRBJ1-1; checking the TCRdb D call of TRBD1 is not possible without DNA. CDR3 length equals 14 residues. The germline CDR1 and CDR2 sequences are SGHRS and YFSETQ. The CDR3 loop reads CASSLTTGGTEAFF.

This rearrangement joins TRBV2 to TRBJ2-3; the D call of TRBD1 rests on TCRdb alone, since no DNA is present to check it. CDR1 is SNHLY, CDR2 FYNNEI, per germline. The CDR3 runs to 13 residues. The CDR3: CASRGPGYDTQYF.